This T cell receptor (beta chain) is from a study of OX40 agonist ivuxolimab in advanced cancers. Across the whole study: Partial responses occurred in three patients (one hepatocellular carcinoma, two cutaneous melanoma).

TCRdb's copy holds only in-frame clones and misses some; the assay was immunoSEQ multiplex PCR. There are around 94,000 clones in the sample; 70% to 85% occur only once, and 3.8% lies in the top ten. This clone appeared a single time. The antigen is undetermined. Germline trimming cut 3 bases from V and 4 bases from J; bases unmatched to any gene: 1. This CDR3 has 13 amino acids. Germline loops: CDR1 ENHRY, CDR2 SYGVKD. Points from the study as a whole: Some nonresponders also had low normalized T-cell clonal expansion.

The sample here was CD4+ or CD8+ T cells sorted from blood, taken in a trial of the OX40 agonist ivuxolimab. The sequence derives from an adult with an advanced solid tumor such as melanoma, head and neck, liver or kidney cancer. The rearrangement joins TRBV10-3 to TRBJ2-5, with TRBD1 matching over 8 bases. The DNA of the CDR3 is TGTGCCATCAGTGAAACAGGGGGAGAGACCCAGTACTTC. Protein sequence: CAISETGGETQYF.